This T cell receptor beta chain is from a study of blood T cell repertoires in COVID-19. Trimming pared 6 bases from V and 3 bases from J, leaving 14 bases between. There are 14 residues in the CDR3. Per germline, CDR1 MNHEY and CDR2 SVGAGI. This clone was counted once. Here immunoSEQ multiplex PCR was the method, and the copy in TCRdb shows in-frame clones only, minus some. The table has fewer than 250,000 clones, about 91% seen once. Sequencing was carried out using peripheral blood. The clonotype was recovered from a man aged 25-45 years with acute or convalescent COVID-19. The genes are TRBV6-5 and TRBJ1-1; possibly TRBD1 for D (6 bases). Here the CDR3 DNA reads TGTGCCAGCAGGCCACAGGGTCGGGACACTGAAGCTTTCTTT. This translates into CASRPQGRDTEAFF.